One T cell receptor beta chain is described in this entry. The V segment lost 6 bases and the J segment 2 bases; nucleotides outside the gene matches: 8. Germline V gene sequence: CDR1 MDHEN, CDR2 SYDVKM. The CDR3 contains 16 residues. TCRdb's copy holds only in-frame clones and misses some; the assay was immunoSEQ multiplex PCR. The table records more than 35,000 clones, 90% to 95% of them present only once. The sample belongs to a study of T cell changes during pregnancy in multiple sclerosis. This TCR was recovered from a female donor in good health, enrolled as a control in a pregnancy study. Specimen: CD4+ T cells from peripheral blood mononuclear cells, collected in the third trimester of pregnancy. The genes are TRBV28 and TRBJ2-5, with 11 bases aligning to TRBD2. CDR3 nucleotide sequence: TGTGCCAGCAGACCCCGTGGACTAGCGGGTCAAGAGACCCAGTACTTC. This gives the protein CASRPRGLAGQETQYF.